Described below is a single T cell receptor beta chain sequence and its context. V lost 0 bases and J lost 15; bases outside the gene matches: 3. This CDR3 contains 13 residues. Germline loops: CDR1 SGHDT, CDR2 YYEEEE. The data were taken from a study of blood T cell repertoires in COVID-19. Seattle researchers signed up patients amid active infection and tracked them longitudinally. Generated by immunoSEQ multiplex PCR, the TCRdb table keeps only in-frame clones and is missing some. Of tens of thousands of clones in the sample, about 80% were seen once. This clonotype was sampled from a man aged 50-59 years with COVID-19, enrolled during active disease. This chain uses TRBV5-6 with TRBJ2-1, with 13 bases aligning to TRBD2. The specimen was peripheral blood. The CDR3 nucleotides are TGTGCCAGCAGCTTGGGACTAGCGGGAGGTTTGTTCTTC. Its protein product is CASSLGLAGGLFF.